The clone carrying this TCR beta chain was counted between two and nine times. Antigen: not known. CDR3 length: 16 residues. Trimming stripped 1 base from V and 4 bases from J, with 16 bases between. Germline loops: CDR1 DFQATT, CDR2 SNEGSKA (reference sequence). The data are from a study of T-cell reconstitution after alpha-beta-depleted transplantation in children. Study results and caveats: Day-60 TCRbeta diversity that was high in some patients was derived from surviving recipient T cells and thymic progenitors. Roughly two months post-transplant, alpha-beta T cells reportedly originated from several hundred graft clones that had expanded. At one year after transplant, newly produced T cells mostly accounted for T-cell counts and diversity.

Unique molecular identifiers were used in preparing the TCRbeta library. In TCRdb, the PCR reads were re-called with MiXCR into one record per CDR3 protein. The table records fewer than 350,000 distinct CDR3 sequences, just over 7.5% of them present only once. The source is a female patient aged 2 to 10 who had a stem cell transplant for Fanconi anemia, so the T cells may come from the graft donor. V and J are TRBV20-1 and TRBJ1-4, with D possibly matching TRBD1 (5 bases). The sequencing used peripheral blood, collected 360 days after TCRalphabeta/CD19-depleted stem cell transplant. CDR3 in DNA: TGCAGTGCTAGAGTCCCGGGGCTAGTTAATAATGAAAAACTGTTTTTT. Its protein is CSARVPGLVNNEKLFF.